This paragraph reports one T cell receptor (beta chain). This clone came up a few times. Its antigen has not been determined. No much larger clonotype is one base removed from it; base qualities were not supplied. This sample was taken from a study of blood T cell repertoires in COVID-19 (dated by TCRdb to the early 2020s). For context, the study as a whole: Samples from collaborators originated in the United States, Italy and Spain and spanned both the acute and convalescent phases of COVID-19. A freely available public database, intended as a resource for researchers studying the immune response to SARS-CoV-2, is where the repertoires were released. Samples came from the ongoing ImmuneRACE study (first 160 participants) plus 1,254 subjects from 6 global collaborators. A de-identified subject ID, COVID-19 status, age in years and sex were almost always included in the sample metadata. The prospective study material was composed of cDNA or gDNA derived from T cells, B-cell-depleted T cells, or PBMCs. The dataset comprised deeply sampled blood TCRbeta repertoires from subjects exposed to, actively infected with, or recovered from COVID-19. Where HLA class I and class II types were available, the types were taken from metadata supplied by the sample provider, not from assay-based typing.

Whole blood was collected in K2EDTA tubes by collaborating institutions according to the institutions' own protocols. For TCRbeta analysis, collaborator samples were shipped as frozen whole blood, as isolated PBMCs, or as DNA extracted from either sample type. General study outcomes and caveats: The amount of clinical and demographic metadata varied by source and participant and was provided uncurated.

TCRbeta CDR3 regions were amplified from genomic DNA using the immunoSEQ Assay, a bias-controlled multiplex PCR. In the original analysis: The number of nucleated cells in each sample was estimated from the amplification of reference gene primers within the assay. To quantify the absolute abundance of each unique TCRbeta CDR3 rearrangement, sequence reads were collapsed and filtered. Productive Simpson clonality was computed per sample as the square root of Simpson's diversity index over productive rearrangements. The immuneACCESS repertoire file appears here via TCRdb, limited to in-frame rearrangements. These files lack a portion of the clones; in checked studies, under half of the deficit traces to unresolved V genes, and the cause of the others is not known. V and J calls and clone size come straight from that table; D and trimming were deduced from the DNA. Across this sample there are some 50,000 clones, with 80% to 90% seen only once. Of the sample, less than 9% falls within the top ten clones.

The origin of this receptor is a man aged 45 to 65 with active COVID-19. Sequenced: peripheral blood.

The bases are TGTGCTAGTGGTTTAGAGTCTAATTCGGGGTTACCGAGGGAGCAGTACTTC. This is translated as CASGLESNSGLPREQYF. This sequence uses TRBV12-5 and TRBJ2-7; the D gene is possibly TRBD2, with 5 bases matching. V is clipped by 3 bases and J by 7 bases, and the sequence between their germline boundaries is 25 bases long. CDR1 and CDR2 were assigned from the germline V gene as LGHNT and FRNRAP. From its cysteine to its phenylalanine, the CDR3 spans 17 amino acids. Kept here is only the CDR3 DNA, which spans 51 bases and is read in frame from base 1.